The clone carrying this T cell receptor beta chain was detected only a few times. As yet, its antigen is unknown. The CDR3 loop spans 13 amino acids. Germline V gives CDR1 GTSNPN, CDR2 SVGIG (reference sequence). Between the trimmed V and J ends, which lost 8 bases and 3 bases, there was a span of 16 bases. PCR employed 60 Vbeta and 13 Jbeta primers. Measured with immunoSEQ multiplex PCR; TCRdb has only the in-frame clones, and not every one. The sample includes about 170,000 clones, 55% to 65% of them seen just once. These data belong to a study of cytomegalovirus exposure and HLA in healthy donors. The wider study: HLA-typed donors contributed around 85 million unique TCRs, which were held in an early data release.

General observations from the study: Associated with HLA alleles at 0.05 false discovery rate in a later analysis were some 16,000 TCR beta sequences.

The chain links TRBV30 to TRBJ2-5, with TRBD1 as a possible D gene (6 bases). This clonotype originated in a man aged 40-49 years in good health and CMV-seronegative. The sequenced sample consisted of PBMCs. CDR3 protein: CAAEAGEEETQYF. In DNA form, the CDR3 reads TGTGCCGCAGAGGCAGGGGAAGAAGAGACCCAGTACTTC. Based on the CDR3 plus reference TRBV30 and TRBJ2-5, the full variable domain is SQTIHQWPATLVQPVGSPLSLECTVEGTSNPNLYWYRQAAGRGLQLLFYSVGIGQISSEVPQNLSASRPQDRQFILSSKKLLLSDSGFYLCAAEAGEEETQYFGPGTRLLVL.